These 10 T cell receptor beta chains share one sample of origin, sequenced in a study of shared T cell receptors in the human thymus. The table came from immunoSEQ multiplex PCR; TCRdb's copy has only in-frame clones and leaves some out. The sample has 450,000 to 650,000 clones, approximately 80% seen once. These data are also associated with another study on human thymus T cells.

The material sequenced was thymocytes. The receptor source for this set is a boy under three years old with a congenital heart defect.

The chain joins TRBV6-6 to TRBJ2-6, with D possibly TRBD2 on 5 matching bases. V dropped 3 bases and J dropped 0 bases, with 9 bases sitting between them. There are 16 residues in the CDR3. Germline lookup yields CDR1 MNHNY and CDR2 SVGAGI (reference sequence). The CDR3 region has the DNA TGTGCCAGCAGTTATCTTCGGGGCTCTGGGGCCAACGTCCTGACTTTC. Encoded protein: CASSYLRGSGANVLTF.

Of note for this clone: In the same sample, other DNA sequences code for this CDR3. The V and J genes are TRBV5-6 and TRBJ2-7; TRBD1 might be the D (5 bases). Germline V gene sequence: CDR1 SGHDT, CDR2 YYEEEE. This CDR3 spans 12 amino acids. Trimming pared 3 bases from V and 3 bases from J, leaving 7 bases between. In DNA form, the CDR3 reads TGTGCCAGCAGCTCAGGGCTCTACGAGCAGTACTTC. This codes for CASSSGLYEQYF.

The rearrangement links TRBV5-8 to TRBJ2-1; TRBD2 agrees at 12 bases. CDR1 and CDR2 from the germline V gene are SGHTS and YDEGEE. V lost 1 base, J lost 8 bases, and 10 bases stayed unmatched. The CDR3 has 17 residues. CDR3 region: CASSLLGSTSGSYEQFF. In DNA form, the CDR3 reads TGTGCCAGCAGCTTGCTGGGTTCGACTAGCGGGAGCTATGAGCAGTTCTTC.

The chain has TRBV25-1 and TRBJ2-7; 9 bases align to TRBD2. The CDR3 has 16 amino acids. Losses at the gene ends were 4 bases for V and 9 bases for J; bases not matched to a gene: 16. Germline-derived CDR1 and CDR2 are MGHDK and SYGVNS. Here the CDR3 reads CASSAFHSGRGSGQYF. CDR3 coding DNA: TGTGCCAGCAGTGCCTTCCATAGCGGGAGAGGGAGCGGGCAGTACTTC.

The rearrangement joins TRBV4-2 to TRBJ2-5; 10 bases map to TRBD2. V shed 3 bases and J 5 bases; nucleotides not matched to a gene: 9. Germline-derived CDR1 and CDR2 are LGHNA and YNFKEQ. This CDR3 has 16 residues. The CDR3 coding sequence is TGTGCCAGCAGCCAGAGGAGCGGGAGGGCTGGGGAGACCCAGTACTTC. As protein: CASSQRSGRAGETQYF.

This chain connects TRBV28 to TRBJ2-2, with 8 bases fitting TRBD1. Trimming removed 2 bases from V and 4 bases from J; junction bases left unmatched: 6. Germline lookup yields CDR1 MDHEN and CDR2 SYDVKM. The CDR3 has 16 residues. The CDR3 sequence is CASSLLVGQGTGELFF. In DNA, the CDR3 is TGTGCCAGCAGTTTACTAGTCGGACAGGGCACCGGGGAGCTGTTTTTT.

The J gene is TRBJ2-5, the V gene TRBV5-6, with TRBD2 matching over 7 bases. Germline values: CDR1 SGHDT, CDR2 YYEEEE. V dropped 5 bases and J dropped 5; count of bases not matched to a gene: 12. The CDR3 loop spans 15 amino acids. The CDR3: CASRGLNSALETQYF. CDR3 nucleotides: TGTGCCAGCAGGGGACTAAACAGTGCGCTTGAGACCCAGTACTTC.

The chain combines TRBV10-3 with TRBJ2-7, with 10 nucleotides matching TRBD1. With 4 bases clipped from V and 6 bases from J, the junction kept 12 bases outside the gene matches. Germline values: CDR1 ENHRY, CDR2 SYGVKD. The CDR3 runs to 16 residues. The CDR3 here is CAISVHPFGTGVEQYF. The CDR3 DNA sequence: TGTGCCATCAGTGTGCACCCGTTCGGGACAGGGGTCGAGCAGTACTTC.

The rearrangement links TRBV19 to TRBJ1-2, with TRBD1 matching 7 bases. The CDR3 is made up of 13 amino acids. Looked up from germline, CDR1 is LNHDA and CDR2 is SQIVND (reference sequence). The ends lost 5 bases at V and 3 bases at J; junction bases unmatched: 3. The CDR3 region is CASSQGVYYGYTF. The CDR3 DNA is TGTGCCAGTAGTCAGGGGGTCTACTATGGCTACACCTTC.

V gene TRBV5-6 combines with J gene TRBJ2-6; tentatively, D is TRBD2 (6 bases). This CDR3 comprises 16 residues. CDR1 and CDR2 from the germline V gene are SGHDT and YYEEEE. V lost 6 bases and J 1 base, leaving 14 bases between the germline ends. CDR3 coding DNA: TGTGCCAGCACCATCGCGGGACCATCTGGGGCCAACGTCCTGACTTTC. This gives the protein CASTIAGPSGANVLTF.